This T cell receptor (beta chain) was identified in a study of blood T cells in healthy people across ages (dated by TCRdb to 2013 to 2016). Turning to the overall study: Template switching captured roughly one uniquely barcoded TCR beta cDNA molecule per two T cells in model experiments. To track age-related changes in TCR beta repertoire diversity, the study relied on deep sequencing normalized with unique cDNA molecular identifiers. The donors were divided into four age groups: young (average approximately 15 years), middle-aged (under 40), aged (roughly 60) and long-lived (82). The study analyzed two additional independent replicas of 1 million unique cDNA reads from the same blood draw for two donors, one aged 18 to 29 and one aged 80 or older.

V lost 3 bases and J lost 5 bases, and the count of bases not matched to a germline gene is 8. In the germline V gene, CDR1 corresponds to SGDLS and CDR2 to YYNGEE. The CDR3 sequence holds 16 residues, the cysteine and phenylalanine included. Only the CDR3 portion is preserved as DNA: 48 bases, with reading frame beginning at the first base. As to this clonotype: Its antigen specificity is not known. No much larger clonotype is one base removed from it; base qualities were not supplied.

Donors were around 37 systemically healthy Caucasian individuals from Russia aged roughly 6 to 95 years. Approximately 10 milliliters of peripheral blood were collected from each donor into EDTA-treated Vacutainer tubes. PBMCs were isolated by Ficoll-Paque density-gradient centrifugation, with at least 6 million obtained per sample. Trizol reagent was used to extract total RNA from the PBMCs, yielding at least 6 micrograms per sample. For every donor, flow cytometry on a PBMC aliquot measured the percentage of naive CD45RAhigh/CD27high T cells. Beyond this particular receptor, the publication reports: Observed TCR beta diversity per million T cells fell roughly linearly with age, and a significant reduction was already apparent by age around 44. Observed TCR beta diversity correlated strongly with the percentage of naive T cells measured by flow cytometry. Total diversity estimates from one million sequenced T cells were considered lower bounds and underestimates. Since profiling was done on bulk unsorted PBMCs, naive and antigen-experienced compartments could not be conclusively compared. Compared with the aged group, the long-lived group had more naive CD4+ T cells, fewer expanded clones and increased TCR diversity, suggesting age selection. The CMV infection status of donors was not known, potentially confounding age-related changes in expanded clonotypes.

The protocol used for the library was 5' RACE. TCRdb records Illumina HiSeq 2500 as the sequencer. The second PCR ran for about 7 to 11 cycles and used a J-beta primer mix along with a sample-barcoded 5' primer. A template-switch 5' adaptor carrying 12 random nucleotides introduced a unique molecular identifier onto each TCR beta cDNA molecule. Each sample yielded at least 2.5 million CDR3-containing paired-end reads. All of the RNA was converted into first-strand cDNA using the Mint cDNA synthesis kit, with a TRBC-specific oligonucleotide serving as the primer. After uracil-DNA glycosylase treatment, a first 18-cycle PCR used universal primers M1SS and BC2_uni_R on all cDNA. The paper's data handling went like this. Each sample was normalized by randomly selecting 1 million high-quality reads, each carrying a distinct molecular identifier. Reads sharing molecular identifiers were discarded rather than binned into consensus sequences. MiTCR, run with a Q25 quality threshold and the strictest error-elimination algorithm, handled CDR3 identification, clonotype clustering and error correction. A nonparametric unseen species model using Euler transformation provided a lower-bound estimate of total TCR beta diversity. TCRdb passed the public sequencing reads through fastp at Q25 and MiXCR, retaining productive beta sequences. Every CDR3 protein is listed once, alongside the most common genes and DNA of its rows. What appears here as the V and J calls and clone size reflects TCRdb's work, not the paper's. The sample contains 700,000 to 900,000 distinct CDR3 sequences, approximately 24% of them found a single time. 2.5% to 3.5% of the sample is in the top ten clones.

The same data also contributed to another study, on T cells of mothers and their children. The second paper states: The donors were nine systemically healthy Caucasian individuals, made up of three mothers and their six children. cDNA synthesis used all of the extracted RNA, with roughly 1.6 ug of RNA in each 15 ul reaction. In the second PCR, sample barcodes and 2-4 random nucleotides were introduced via the M1S primer. Each mother yielded over 8 million TCR beta CDR3 reads and each child about 3 million reads. TCR recombination output is similarly shaped by thymic selection in related and unrelated pairs, with a minor effect exerted by inherited differences. Normalized repertoire overlap was always found to be slightly, but never significantly, higher in related mother-child pairs than in unrelated mother-child pairs. Persistent microchimeric T cell clones were not detected, at a sensitivity of 95 to 100 clones per million clonotypes. To look for features that set related mother-child pairs apart from unrelated individuals, the researchers ran deep NGS to compare the TCR beta repertoires of mothers and children. On average, the children were roughly 11 +/- 4 years old, while the mothers were about 40 +/- 4 years old. After adapters were ligated using NEBNext reagents, the libraries underwent 100+100 nt paired-end sequencing on an Illumina HiSeq 2000. To prevent cross-contamination, the mother and child libraries were prepared one month apart and sequenced in separate runs. Each donor had between about 450,000 and 2,100,000 distinct TCR beta clonotypes identified. Naive TCR beta clonotypes were estimated from low-frequency clonotypes matched to each donor's FACS-determined naive share, without sorting.

The rearranged chain carries TRBV9 and TRBJ2-3; TRBD2 fits 11 bases in the junction. The receptor's source is a boy aged 5 to 17 in good health. The sequenced material came from blood. This receptor carries the CDR3 CASSESLAGGKDTQYF. Here is the DNA: TGTGCCAGCAGCGAAAGCCTAGCGGGGGGCAAAGATACGCAGTATTTT.